This TCR beta chain was captured by sequencing in a study of PD-L1 blockade in urothelial cancer. Study in general: Patients had been given 0 to 3 earlier chemotherapy regimens. Study findings and constraints: Lower pretreatment blood TCR clonality, under the median, predicted better survival, researchers reported.

Regarding time point: pretreatment peripheral blood. The data were produced by immunoSEQ multiplex PCR, yet TCRdb's version contains in-frame clones alone and is incomplete. The sample shows 45,000 or so clones, roughly 80% of them seen only once. Looked up from germline, CDR1 is SGHDN and CDR2 is FVKESK. Trimming took off 1 base at V and 4 bases at J, with 7 bases between the two ends. The CDR3 is 13 residues long. A single count supports this clone. Its antigen is as yet unknown. The rearrangement links TRBV14 to TRBJ1-2; TRBD1 is a possible D gene (5 bases). The TCR originated in a man aged 50 or older with urothelial cancer. This sample comprised PBMCs, obtained around atezolizumab (anti-PD-L1) treatment. The CDR3 here is CASSQGTFYGYTF. The DNA for the CDR3 is TGTGCCAGCAGCCAAGGGACATTCTATGGCTACACCTTC.